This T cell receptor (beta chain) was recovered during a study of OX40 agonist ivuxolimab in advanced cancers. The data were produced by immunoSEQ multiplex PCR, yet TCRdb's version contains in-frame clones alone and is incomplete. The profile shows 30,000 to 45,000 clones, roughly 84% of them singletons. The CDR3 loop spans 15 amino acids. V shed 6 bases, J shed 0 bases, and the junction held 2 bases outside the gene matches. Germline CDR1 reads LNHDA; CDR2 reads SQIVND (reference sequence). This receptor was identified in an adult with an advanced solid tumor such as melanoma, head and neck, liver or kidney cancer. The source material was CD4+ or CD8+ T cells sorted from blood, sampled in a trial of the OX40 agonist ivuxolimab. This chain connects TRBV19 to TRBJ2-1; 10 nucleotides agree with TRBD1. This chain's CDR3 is CASRTGGSSYNEQFF. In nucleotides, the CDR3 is TGTGCCAGTAGGACAGGGGGCTCCTCCTACAATGAGCAGTTCTTC.